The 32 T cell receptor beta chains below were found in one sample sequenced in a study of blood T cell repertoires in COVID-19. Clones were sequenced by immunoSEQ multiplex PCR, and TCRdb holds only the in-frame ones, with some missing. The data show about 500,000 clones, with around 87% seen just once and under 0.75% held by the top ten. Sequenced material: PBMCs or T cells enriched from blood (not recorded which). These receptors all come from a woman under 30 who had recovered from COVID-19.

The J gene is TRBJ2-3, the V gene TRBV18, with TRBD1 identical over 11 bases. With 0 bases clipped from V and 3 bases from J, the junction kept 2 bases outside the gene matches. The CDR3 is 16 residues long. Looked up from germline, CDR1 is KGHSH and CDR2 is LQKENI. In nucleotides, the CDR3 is TGTGCCAGCTCACCACCGGGACAGGGGGTAACAGATACGCAGTATTTT. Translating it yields CASSPPGQGVTDTQYF.

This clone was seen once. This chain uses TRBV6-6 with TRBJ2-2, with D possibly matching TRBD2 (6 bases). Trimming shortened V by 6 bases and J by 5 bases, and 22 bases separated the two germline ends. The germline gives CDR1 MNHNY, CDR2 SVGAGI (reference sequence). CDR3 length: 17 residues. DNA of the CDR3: TGTGCCAGCAGGCGACGCGGGACGGACCCACGTACCGGGGAGCTGTTTTTT. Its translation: CASRRRGTDPRTGELFF.

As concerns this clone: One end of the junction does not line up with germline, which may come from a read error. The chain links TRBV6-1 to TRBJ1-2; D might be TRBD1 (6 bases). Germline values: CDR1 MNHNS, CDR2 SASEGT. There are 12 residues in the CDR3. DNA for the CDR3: TGTGCCAGCAGTGAAGTAGAAGGAAAACAGGGCTTC. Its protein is CASSEVEGKQGF.

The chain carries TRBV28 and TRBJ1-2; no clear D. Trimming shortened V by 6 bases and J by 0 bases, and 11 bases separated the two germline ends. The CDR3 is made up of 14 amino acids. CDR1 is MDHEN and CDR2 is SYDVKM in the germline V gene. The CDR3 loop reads CASSLMLANYGYTF. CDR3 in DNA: TGTGCCAGCAGCCTAATGCTTGCTAACTATGGCTACACCTTC.

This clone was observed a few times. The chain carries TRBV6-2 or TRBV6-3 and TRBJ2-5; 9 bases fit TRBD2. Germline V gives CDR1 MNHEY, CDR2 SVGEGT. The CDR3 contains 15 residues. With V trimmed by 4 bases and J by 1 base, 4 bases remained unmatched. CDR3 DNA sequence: TGTGCCAGCAGTTCCAGCGGGGGGATCCAAGAGACCCAGTACTTC. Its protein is CASSSSGGIQETQYF.

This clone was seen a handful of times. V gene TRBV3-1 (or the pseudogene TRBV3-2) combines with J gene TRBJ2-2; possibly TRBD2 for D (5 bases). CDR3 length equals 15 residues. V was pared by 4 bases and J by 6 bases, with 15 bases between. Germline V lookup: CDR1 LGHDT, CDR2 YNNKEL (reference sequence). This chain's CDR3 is CASSLNAGSAGELFF. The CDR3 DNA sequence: TGTGCCAGCAGCCTTAATGCGGGTTCGGCCGGGGAGCTGTTTTTT.

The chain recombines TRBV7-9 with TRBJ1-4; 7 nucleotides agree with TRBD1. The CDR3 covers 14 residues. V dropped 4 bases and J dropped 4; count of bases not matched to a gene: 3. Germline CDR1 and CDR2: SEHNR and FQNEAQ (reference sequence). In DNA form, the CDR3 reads TGTGCCAGCAGCTCACAGGGGATTAATGAAAAACTGTTTTTT. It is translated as CASSSQGINEKLFF. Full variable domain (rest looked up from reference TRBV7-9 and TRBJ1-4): DTGVSQNPRHKITKRGQNVTFRCDPISEHNRLYWYRQTLGQGPEFLTYFQNEAQLEKSRLLSDRFSAERPKGSFSTLEIQRTEQGDSAMYLCASSSQGINEKLFFGSGTQLSVL.

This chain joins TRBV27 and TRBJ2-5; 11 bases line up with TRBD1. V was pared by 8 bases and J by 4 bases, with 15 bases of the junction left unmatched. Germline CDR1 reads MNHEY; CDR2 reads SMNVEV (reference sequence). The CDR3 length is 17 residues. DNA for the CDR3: TGTGCCAGCGGACGACCCCTGGACAGGGGGCGGGGAGAGACCCAGTACTTC. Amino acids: CASGRPLDRGRGETQYF.

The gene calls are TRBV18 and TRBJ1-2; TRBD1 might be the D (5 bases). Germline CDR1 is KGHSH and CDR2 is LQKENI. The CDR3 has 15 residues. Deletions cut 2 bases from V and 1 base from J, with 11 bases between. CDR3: CASSPKTGVNYGYTF. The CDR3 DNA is TGTGCCAGCTCACCAAAAACAGGAGTTAACTATGGCTACACCTTC.

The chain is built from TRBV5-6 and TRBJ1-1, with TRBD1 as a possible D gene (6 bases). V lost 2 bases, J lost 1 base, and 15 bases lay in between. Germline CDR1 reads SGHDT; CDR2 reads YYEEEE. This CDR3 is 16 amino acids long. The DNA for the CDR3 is TGTGCCAGCAGCTTCGGTAGGGGACACCCGAACACTGAAGCTTTCTTT. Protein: CASSFGRGHPNTEAFF. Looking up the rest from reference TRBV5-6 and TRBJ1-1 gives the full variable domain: DAGVTQSPTHLIKTRGQQVTLRCSPKSGHDTVSWYQQALGQGPQFIFQYYEEEERQRGNFPDRFSGHQFPNYSSELNVNALLLGDSALYLCASSFGRGHPNTEAFFGQGTRLTVV.

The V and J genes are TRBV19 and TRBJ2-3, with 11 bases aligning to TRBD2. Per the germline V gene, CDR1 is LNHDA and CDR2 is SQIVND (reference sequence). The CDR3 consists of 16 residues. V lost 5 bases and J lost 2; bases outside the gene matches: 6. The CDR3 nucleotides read TGTGCCAGTAGTTCCCAACTAGCGGGGGACACAGATACGCAGTATTTT. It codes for CASSSQLAGDTDTQYF.

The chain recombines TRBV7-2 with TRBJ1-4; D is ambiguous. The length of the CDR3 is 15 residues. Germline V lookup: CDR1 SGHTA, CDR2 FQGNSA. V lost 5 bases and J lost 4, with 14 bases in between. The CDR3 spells CASSPEGAFNEKLFF. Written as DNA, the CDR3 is TGTGCCAGCAGCCCGGAGGGAGCGTTTAATGAAAAACTGTTTTTT.

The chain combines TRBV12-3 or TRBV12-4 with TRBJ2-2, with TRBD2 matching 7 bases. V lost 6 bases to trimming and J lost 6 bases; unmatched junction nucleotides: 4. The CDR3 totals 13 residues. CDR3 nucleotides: TGTGCCAGCAGCCTCCTAGCGGCCGGGGAGCTGTTTTTT. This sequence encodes CASSLLAAGELFF.

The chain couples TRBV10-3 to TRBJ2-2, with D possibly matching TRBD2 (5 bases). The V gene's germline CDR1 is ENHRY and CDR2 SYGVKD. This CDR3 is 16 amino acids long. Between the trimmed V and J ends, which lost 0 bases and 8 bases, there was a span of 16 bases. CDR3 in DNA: TGTGCCATCAGTGAGTCCGGGAACCCGAACCCTGGGGAGCTGTTTTTT. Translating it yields CAISESGNPNPGELFF.

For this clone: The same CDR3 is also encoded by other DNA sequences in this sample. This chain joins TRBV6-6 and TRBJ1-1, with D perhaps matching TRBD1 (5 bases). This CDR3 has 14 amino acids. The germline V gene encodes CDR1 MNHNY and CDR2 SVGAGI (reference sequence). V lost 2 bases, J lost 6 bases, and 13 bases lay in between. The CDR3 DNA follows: TGTGCCAGCAGTTACGCGCAGGGAGGCCCTGAAGCTTTCTTT. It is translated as CASSYAQGGPEAFF.

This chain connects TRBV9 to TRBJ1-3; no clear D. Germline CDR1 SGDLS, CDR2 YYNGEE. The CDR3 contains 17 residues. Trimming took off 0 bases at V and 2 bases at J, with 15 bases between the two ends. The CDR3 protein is CASSVAPSSGTGNTIYF. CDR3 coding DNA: TGTGCCAGCAGCGTAGCCCCAAGTAGTGGTACTGGAAACACCATATATTTT.

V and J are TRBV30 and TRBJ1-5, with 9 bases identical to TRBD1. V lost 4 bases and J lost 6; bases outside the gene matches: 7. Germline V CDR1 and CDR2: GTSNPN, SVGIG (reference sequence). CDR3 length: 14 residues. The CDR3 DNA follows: TGTGCCTGGACGAAGGGACAGGGAGGTCAGCCCCAGCATTTT. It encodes CAWTKGQGGQPQHF. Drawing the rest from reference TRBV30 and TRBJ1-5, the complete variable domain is SQTIHQWPATLVQPVGSPLSLECTVEGTSNPNLYWYRQAAGRGLQLLFYSVGIGQISSEVPQNLSASRPQDRQFILSSKKLLLSDSGFYLCAWTKGQGGQPQHFGDGTRLSIL.

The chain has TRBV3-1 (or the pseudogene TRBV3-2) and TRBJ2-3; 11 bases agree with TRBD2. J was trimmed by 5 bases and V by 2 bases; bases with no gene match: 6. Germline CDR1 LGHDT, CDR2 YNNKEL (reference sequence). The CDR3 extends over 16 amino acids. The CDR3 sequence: CASSQPLAGVGDTQYF. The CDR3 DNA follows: TGTGCCAGCAGCCAACCACTAGCGGGGGTCGGAGATACGCAGTATTTT.

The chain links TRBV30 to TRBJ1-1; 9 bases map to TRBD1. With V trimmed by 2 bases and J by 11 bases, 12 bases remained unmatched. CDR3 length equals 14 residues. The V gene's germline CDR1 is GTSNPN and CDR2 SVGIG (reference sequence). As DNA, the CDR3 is TGTGCCTGGAGTCAGACAGGGGGAGATACACTGGCTTTCTTT. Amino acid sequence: CAWSQTGGDTLAFF. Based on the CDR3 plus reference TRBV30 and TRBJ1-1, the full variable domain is SQTIHQWPATLVQPVGSPLSLECTVEGTSNPNLYWYRQAAGRGLQLLFYSVGIGQISSEVPQNLSASRPQDRQFILSSKKLLLSDSGFYLCAWSQTGGDTLAFFGQGTRLTVV.

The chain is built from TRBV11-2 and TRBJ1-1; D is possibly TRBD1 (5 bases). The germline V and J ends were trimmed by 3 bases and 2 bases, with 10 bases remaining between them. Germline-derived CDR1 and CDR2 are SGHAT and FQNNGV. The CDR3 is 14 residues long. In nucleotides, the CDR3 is TGTGCCAGCAGCTTCCAAGGGGTCAACACTGAAGCTTTCTTT. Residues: CASSFQGVNTEAFF.

The CDR3 DNA sequence: TGCGCCAGCAGTGAGTCTGGGGCGGGGGTGCTGTTCTTC. Translation gives CASSESGAGVLFF. The chain combines TRBV10-1 with TRBJ2-1, with 7 bases that match TRBD2. The germline gives CDR1 WNHNN, CDR2 SYGVQD (reference sequence). There are 13 residues in the CDR3. J lost 15 bases, V lost 0 bases, and 8 bases had no gene match.

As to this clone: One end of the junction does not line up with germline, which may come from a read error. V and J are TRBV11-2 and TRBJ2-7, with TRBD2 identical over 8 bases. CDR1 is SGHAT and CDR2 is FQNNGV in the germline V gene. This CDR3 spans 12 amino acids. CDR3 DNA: TGTGCCAGCAGCCCGGGGGGGGTCCCTTATAACTTC. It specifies CASSPGGVPYNF.

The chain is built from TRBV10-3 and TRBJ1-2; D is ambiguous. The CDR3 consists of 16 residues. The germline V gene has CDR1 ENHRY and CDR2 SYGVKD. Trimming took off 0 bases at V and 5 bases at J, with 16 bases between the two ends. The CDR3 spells CAISESSSIAGYGYTF. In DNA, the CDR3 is TGTGCCATCAGTGAGTCGTCCTCCATAGCGGGGTATGGCTACACCTTC.

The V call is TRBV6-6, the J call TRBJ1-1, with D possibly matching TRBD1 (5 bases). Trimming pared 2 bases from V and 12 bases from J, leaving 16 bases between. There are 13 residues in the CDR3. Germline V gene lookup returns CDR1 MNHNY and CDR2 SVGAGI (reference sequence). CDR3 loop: CASSYEPPGGSFF. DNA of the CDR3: TGTGCCAGCAGTTACGAGCCCCCTGGGGGGTCTTTCTTT.

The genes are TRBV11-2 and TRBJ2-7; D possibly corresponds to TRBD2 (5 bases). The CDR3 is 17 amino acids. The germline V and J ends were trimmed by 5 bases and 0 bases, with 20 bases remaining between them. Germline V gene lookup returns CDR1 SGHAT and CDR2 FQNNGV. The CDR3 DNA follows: TGTGCCAGCAGCCCTATAGCGAGGAGGAGGAGCTCCTACGAGCAGTACTTC. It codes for CASSPIARRRSSYEQYF.

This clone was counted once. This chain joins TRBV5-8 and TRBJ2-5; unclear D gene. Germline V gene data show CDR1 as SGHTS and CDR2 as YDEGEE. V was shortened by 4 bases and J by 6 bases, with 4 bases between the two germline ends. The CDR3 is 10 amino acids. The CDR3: CASSHQTQYF. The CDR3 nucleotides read TGTGCCAGCAGCCATCAGACCCAGTACTTC. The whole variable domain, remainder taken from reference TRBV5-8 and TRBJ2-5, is EAGVTQSPTHLIKTRGQQATLRCSPISGHTSVYWYQQALGLGLQFLLWYDEGEERNRGNFPPRFSGRQFPNYSSELNVNALELEDSALYLCASSHQTQYFGPGTRLLVL.

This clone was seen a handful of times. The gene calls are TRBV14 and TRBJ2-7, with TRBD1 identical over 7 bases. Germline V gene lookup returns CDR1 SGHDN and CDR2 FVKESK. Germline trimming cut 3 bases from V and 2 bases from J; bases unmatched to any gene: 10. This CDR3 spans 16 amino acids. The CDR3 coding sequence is TGTGCCAGCAGCCACGGCCTGGGACAGAGAACCTACGAGCAGTACTTC. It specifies CASSHGLGQRTYEQYF.

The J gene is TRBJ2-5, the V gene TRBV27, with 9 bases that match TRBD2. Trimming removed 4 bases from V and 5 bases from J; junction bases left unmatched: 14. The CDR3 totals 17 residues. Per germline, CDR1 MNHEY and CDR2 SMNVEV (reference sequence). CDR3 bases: TGTGCCAGCAGTTCCCTAAATCGAGCGGGGGGCCTGGAGACCCAGTACTTC. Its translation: CASSSLNRAGGLETQYF.

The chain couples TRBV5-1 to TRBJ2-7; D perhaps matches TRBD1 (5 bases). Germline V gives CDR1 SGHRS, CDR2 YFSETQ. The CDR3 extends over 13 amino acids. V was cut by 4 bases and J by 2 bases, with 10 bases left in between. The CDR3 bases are TGCGCCAGCAGCAGACAGACTCCCTACGAGCAGTACTTC. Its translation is CASSRQTPYEQYF.

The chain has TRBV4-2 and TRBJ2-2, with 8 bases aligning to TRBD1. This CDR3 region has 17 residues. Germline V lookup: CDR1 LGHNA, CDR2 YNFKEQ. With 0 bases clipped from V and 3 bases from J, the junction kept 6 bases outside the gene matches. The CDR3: CASSQDGQGAHTGELFF. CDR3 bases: TGTGCCAGCAGCCAAGATGGGCAGGGGGCTCACACCGGGGAGCTGTTTTTT.

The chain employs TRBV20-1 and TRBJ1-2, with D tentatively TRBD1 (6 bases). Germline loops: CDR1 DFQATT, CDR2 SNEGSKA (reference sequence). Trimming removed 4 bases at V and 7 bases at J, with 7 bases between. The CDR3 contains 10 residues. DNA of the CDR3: TGCAGTGCTACAGGGGTTGGCTACACCTTC. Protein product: CSATGVGYTF.

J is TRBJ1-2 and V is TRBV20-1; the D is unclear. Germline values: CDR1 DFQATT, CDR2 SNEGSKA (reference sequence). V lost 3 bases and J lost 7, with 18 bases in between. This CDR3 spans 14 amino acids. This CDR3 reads CSASDIELRSGYTF. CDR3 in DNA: TGCAGTGCTAGTGATATAGAGCTTAGGAGTGGCTACACCTTC.